The clone carrying this TCR beta chain was seen only a few times. Its antigen is still unknown. These data are taken from a study of identical twins. Findings and limits, study-wide: In cord blood, abundant beta clonotypes had fewer insertions; memory showed no trend. Because invariant MAIT and iNKT cells could be present, zero-insertion analyses could be partly confounded.

Germline V CDR1 and CDR2: SNHLY, FYNNEI. The germline V and J ends were trimmed by 4 bases and 1 base, with 12 bases remaining between them. This CDR3 comprises 15 residues. TCRdb reanalysed the 5' RACE reads using MiXCR and keeps one entry per CDR3 protein. Of 400,000 to 500,000 distinct CDR3 sequences in the sample, 14% were seen once. These data also formed part of another study, on yellow fever vaccine responses in identical twins.

This chain links TRBV2 with TRBJ2-3; tentative D call: TRBD2 (5 bases). The clonotype originates from a woman in her late teens or twenties in good health. Input material: CD4+ T cells sorted from blood. The CDR3, as DNA: TGTGCCAGCAGTGGAGGAGGTTCGCGCACAGATACGCAGTATTTT. Protein product: CASSGGGSRTDTQYF.